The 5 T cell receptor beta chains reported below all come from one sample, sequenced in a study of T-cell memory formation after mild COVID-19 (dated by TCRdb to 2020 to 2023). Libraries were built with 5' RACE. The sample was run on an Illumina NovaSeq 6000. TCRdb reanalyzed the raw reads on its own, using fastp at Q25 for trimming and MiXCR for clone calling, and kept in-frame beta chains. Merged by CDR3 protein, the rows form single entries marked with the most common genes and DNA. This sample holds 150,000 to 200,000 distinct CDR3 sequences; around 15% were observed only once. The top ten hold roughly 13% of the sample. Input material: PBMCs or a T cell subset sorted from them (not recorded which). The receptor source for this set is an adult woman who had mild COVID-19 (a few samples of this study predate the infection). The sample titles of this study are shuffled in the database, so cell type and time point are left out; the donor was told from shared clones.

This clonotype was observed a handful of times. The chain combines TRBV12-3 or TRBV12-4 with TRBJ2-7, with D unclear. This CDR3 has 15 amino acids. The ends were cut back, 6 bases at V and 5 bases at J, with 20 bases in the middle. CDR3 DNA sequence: TGTGCCAGCAGCCCCTTTTATCGCAGCGAGGACGAGCAGTACTTC. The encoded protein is CASSPFYRSEDEQYF.

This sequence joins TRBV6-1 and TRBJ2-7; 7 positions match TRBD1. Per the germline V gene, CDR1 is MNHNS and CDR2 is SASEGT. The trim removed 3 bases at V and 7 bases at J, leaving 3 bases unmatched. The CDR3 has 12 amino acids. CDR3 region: CASSDMTGEQYF. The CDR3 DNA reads TGTGCCAGCAGTGACATGACAGGGGAGCAGTACTTC.

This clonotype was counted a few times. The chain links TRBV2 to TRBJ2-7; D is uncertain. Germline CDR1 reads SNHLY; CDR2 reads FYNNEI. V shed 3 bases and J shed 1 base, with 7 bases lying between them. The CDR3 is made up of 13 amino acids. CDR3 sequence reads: CASSDRKSYEQYF. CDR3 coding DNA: TGTGCCAGCAGTGACCGGAAGTCCTACGAGCAGTACTTC.

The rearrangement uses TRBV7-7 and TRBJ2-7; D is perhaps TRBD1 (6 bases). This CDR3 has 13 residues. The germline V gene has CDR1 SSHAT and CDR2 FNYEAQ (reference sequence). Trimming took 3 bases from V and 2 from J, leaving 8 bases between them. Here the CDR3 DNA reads TGTGCCAGCAGCTTGGGGGCTACCTACGAGCAGTACTTC. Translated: CASSLGATYEQYF.

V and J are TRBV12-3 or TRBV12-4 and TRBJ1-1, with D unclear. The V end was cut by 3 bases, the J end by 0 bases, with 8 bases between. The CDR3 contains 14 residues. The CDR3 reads CASSFRHMNTEAFF. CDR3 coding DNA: TGTGCCAGCAGTTTTCGCCACATGAACACTGAAGCTTTCTTT.